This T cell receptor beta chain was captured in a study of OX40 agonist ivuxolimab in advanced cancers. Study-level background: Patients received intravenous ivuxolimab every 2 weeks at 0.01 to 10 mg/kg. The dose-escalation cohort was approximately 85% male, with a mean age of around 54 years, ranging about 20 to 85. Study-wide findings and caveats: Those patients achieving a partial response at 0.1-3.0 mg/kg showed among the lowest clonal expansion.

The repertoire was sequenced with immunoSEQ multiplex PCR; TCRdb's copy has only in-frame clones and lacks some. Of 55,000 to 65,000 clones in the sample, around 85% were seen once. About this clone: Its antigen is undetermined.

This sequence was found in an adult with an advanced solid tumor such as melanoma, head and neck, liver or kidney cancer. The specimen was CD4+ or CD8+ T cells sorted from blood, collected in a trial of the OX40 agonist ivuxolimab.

DNA of the CDR3: TGTGCCAGCAGCCCCGATGGACTAGCGGGAGTAGGAGATACGCAGTATTTT. Protein product: CASSPDGLAGVGDTQYF. This chain uses TRBV7-9 with TRBJ2-3; 13 bases match TRBD2. The V gene end was trimmed by 5 bases and the J gene end by 5 bases; junction bases not matched to a gene: 10. Germline V gene sequence: CDR1 SEHNR, CDR2 FQNEAQ (reference sequence). The CDR3 length is 17 residues.